Detailed here is one TCR beta chain. Its antigen is not identified. The protocol was immunoSEQ multiplex PCR, while the TCRdb copy is restricted to in-frame clones and leaves out a portion. The repertoire holds about 91,000 clones, roughly 90% seen once, with roughly 3.9% in the top ten. These data come from a study of identifying expanded T cells in peripheral blood. V dropped 3 bases and J dropped 0 bases, with 15 bases sitting between them. The CDR3 length is 17 residues. Germline-derived CDR1 and CDR2 are MGHRA and YSYEKL. Study-wide results and limits: Clone count variance between approximately two-week samples rose with total template count. Technical replicates showed approximately 1.2 changed clones; approximately 2 weeks about 16.4; four weeks 19.

The TCR originated in a person aged 18 to 75 in good health. V is TRBV4-1 and J is TRBJ1-5, with unresolved D. The sequencing sample was made of blood. In DNA form, the CDR3 reads TGCGCCAGCAGCCAGACGTCGGGAGGAAGTAGCAATCAGCCCCAGCATTTT. This sequence encodes CASSQTSGGSSNQPQHF.